A selection of T cell receptor beta chains follows, all from one sample in a study of regulatory T cells in long-lasting Graves disease. MiXCR was run by TCRdb on the multiplex PCR reads, yielding one entry per CDR3 protein. The sample has approximately 290,000 distinct CDR3 sequences; roughly a fifth are singletons. The sequencing used peripheral blood mononuclear cells (PBMCs), collected when the disease was refractory, from a patient treated with antithyroid drugs. Receptor source: a female donor with Graves disease. CDR3s include the opening cysteine and the closing phenylalanine or tryptophan. The D gene is left open where the match is weak.

CDR3aa: CASSPGEANTGELFF
d_gene: .
j_gene: TRBJ2-2
v_gene: TRBV18

CDR3aa: CASSAGHGETQYF
d_gene: .
j_gene: TRBJ2-5
v_gene: TRBV9

CDR3aa: CSVQQAGNTEAFF
d_gene: .
j_gene: TRBJ1-1
v_gene: TRBV29-1

CDR3aa: CASSLRTGTGVPGELFF
d_gene: TRBD1
j_gene: TRBJ2-2
v_gene: TRBV11-2

CDR3aa: CASSYRRGARTEAFF
d_gene: .
j_gene: TRBJ1-1
v_gene: TRBV6-9

CDR3aa: CASQALPTSGRAREQYF
d_gene: TRBD2
j_gene: TRBJ2-7
v_gene: TRBV5-1

CDR3aa: CASSPSDRGAYEQYF
d_gene: TRBD1
j_gene: TRBJ2-7
v_gene: TRBV7-2

CDR3aa: CASSSRGQGATGYTF
d_gene: TRBD1
j_gene: TRBJ1-2
v_gene: TRBV5-5

CDR3aa: CASRLFPGQGSYEQYF
d_gene: TRBD1
j_gene: TRBJ2-7
v_gene: TRBV2

CDR3aa: CASRDAFGGTGELFF
d_gene: .
j_gene: TRBJ2-2
v_gene: TRBV6-1

CDR3aa: CASSFGGVGETQYF
d_gene: .
j_gene: TRBJ2-5
v_gene: TRBV7-2

CDR3aa: CASSYSAGHEQFF
d_gene: .
j_gene: TRBJ2-1
v_gene: TRBV6-5

CDR3aa: CAISESTGFEQYF
d_gene: .
j_gene: TRBJ2-7
v_gene: TRBV10-3

CDR3aa: CASSYAGTGNQPQHF
d_gene: TRBD1
j_gene: TRBJ1-5
v_gene: TRBV6-2/TRBV6-3

CDR3aa: CASKRDRGRVETQYF
d_gene: TRBD1
j_gene: TRBJ2-5
v_gene: TRBV7-2

CDR3aa: CASSRRERNTEAFF
d_gene: .
j_gene: TRBJ1-1
v_gene: TRBV3-1

CDR3aa: CATLPGTGGYEQYF
d_gene: TRBD1
j_gene: TRBJ2-7
v_gene: TRBV10-3

CDR3aa: CSVEEGDTEAFF
d_gene: .
j_gene: TRBJ1-1
v_gene: TRBV29-1

CDR3aa: CASSMSSVGGELFF
d_gene: .
j_gene: TRBJ2-2
v_gene: TRBV19

CDR3aa: CASRDRLSSYEQYF
d_gene: .
j_gene: TRBJ2-7
v_gene: TRBV7-2

CDR3aa: CASSEFTGQQETQYF
d_gene: .
j_gene: TRBJ2-5
v_gene: TRBV6-1

CDR3aa: CASSQDLEKLTGELFF
d_gene: .
j_gene: TRBJ2-2
v_gene: TRBV4-1

CDR3aa: CASSPRDGEAFF
d_gene: .
j_gene: TRBJ1-1
v_gene: TRBV11-3

CDR3aa: CASSYGTTYYGYTF
d_gene: .
j_gene: TRBJ1-2
v_gene: TRBV11-2

CDR3aa: CASSQDTGYNSPLHF
d_gene: .
j_gene: TRBJ1-6
v_gene: TRBV4-3

CDR3aa: CSAREPGNQPQHF
d_gene: .
j_gene: TRBJ1-5
v_gene: TRBV20-1

CDR3aa: CSVYLGNTEAFF
d_gene: .
j_gene: TRBJ1-1
v_gene: TRBV29-1

CDR3aa: CASSSRQGGNQPQHF
d_gene: TRBD1
j_gene: TRBJ1-5
v_gene: TRBV12-3/TRBV12-4

CDR3aa: CSASGTGGNANTGELFF
d_gene: TRBD1
j_gene: TRBJ2-2
v_gene: TRBV20-1

CDR3aa: CSASRQGDTEAFF
d_gene: TRBD1
j_gene: TRBJ1-1
v_gene: TRBV20-1

CDR3aa: CATSDQGGSGETQYF
d_gene: .
j_gene: TRBJ2-5
v_gene: TRBV24-1

CDR3aa: CSLSGSSYEQYF
d_gene: TRBD2
j_gene: TRBJ2-7
v_gene: TRBV20-1

CDR3aa: CSERGRSGDTQYF
d_gene: TRBD2
j_gene: TRBJ2-3
v_gene: TRBV20-1

CDR3aa: CANSLVPQGGGNTIYF
d_gene: .
j_gene: TRBJ1-3
v_gene: TRBV5-5

CDR3aa: CATSRAGSELFF
d_gene: .
j_gene: TRBJ2-2
v_gene: TRBV15

CDR3aa: CASSLSRTGEEVGYTF
d_gene: TRBD1
j_gene: TRBJ1-2
v_gene: TRBV7-8

CDR3aa: CASSGTGTGREKLFF
d_gene: TRBD1
j_gene: TRBJ1-4
v_gene: TRBV6-1

CDR3aa: CASSLTVSYEQYF
d_gene: .
j_gene: TRBJ2-7
v_gene: TRBV3-1

CDR3aa: CASSLLGAERKGGIQYF
d_gene: .
j_gene: TRBJ2-4
v_gene: TRBV11-2

CDR3aa: CASSPPGLASNTGELFF
d_gene: TRBD2
j_gene: TRBJ2-2
v_gene: TRBV18

CDR3aa: CASSQDLTEATNEKLFF
d_gene: .
j_gene: TRBJ1-4
v_gene: TRBV4-3

CDR3aa: CASSQVFYSNNEKLFF
d_gene: .
j_gene: TRBJ1-4
v_gene: TRBV4-3

CDR3aa: CASSHRPGPPKETQYF
d_gene: .
j_gene: TRBJ2-5
v_gene: TRBV28

CDR3aa: CASSPGLAGSFDEQYF
d_gene: TRBD2
j_gene: TRBJ2-7
v_gene: TRBV18

CDR3aa: CASSLTGSLYEQYF
d_gene: TRBD1
j_gene: TRBJ2-7
v_gene: TRBV11-2